The 25 T cell receptor beta chains in this list originate from one sample, sequenced in a study of OX40 agonist ivuxolimab in advanced cancers. Profiled with immunoSEQ multiplex PCR; TCRdb holds only in-frame clones, not every one. The sample yields tens of thousands of clones, 86% seen once. Sequenced material: CD4+ or CD8+ T cells sorted from blood, taken in a trial of the OX40 agonist ivuxolimab. These receptors all come from an adult with an advanced solid tumor such as melanoma, head and neck, liver or kidney cancer.

This clone was counted a single time. The chain joins TRBV6-1 to TRBJ1-5, with D perhaps matching TRBD1 (6 bases). Between the trimmed V and J ends, which lost 10 bases and 5 bases, there was a span of 18 bases. Germline V gene lookup returns CDR1 MNHNS and CDR2 SASEGT. The CDR3 totals 14 residues. The DNA for the CDR3 is TGTGCCATCAGGGCGGACAGTTTATATCAGCCCCAGCATTTT. This translates into CAIRADSLYQPQHF.

This chain connects TRBV28 to TRBJ2-2, with 11 bases identical to TRBD1. Losses at the gene ends were 1 base for V and 6 bases for J; bases not matched to a gene: 7. This CDR3 region has 17 residues. The germline V gene has CDR1 MDHEN and CDR2 SYDVKM. CDR3 coding DNA: TGTGCCAGCAGTTTATTTCGGCTGGACAGGGGGCCCGGGGAGCTGTTTTTT. It specifies CASSLFRLDRGPGELFF.

The chain couples TRBV7-2 to TRBJ2-2; TRBD1 aligns across 9 bases. The J segment lost 7 bases and the V segment lost 3 bases, leaving 6 bases of the junction unmatched. CDR1 is SGHTA, CDR2 FQGNSA, per germline. CDR3 length equals 15 residues. CDR3 coding DNA: TGTGCCAGCAGCTTGGAACAGGGGGCGATCGGGGAGCTGTTTTTT. The encoded protein is CASSLEQGAIGELFF.

J is TRBJ2-7 and V is TRBV5-1; D is uncertain. Germline V gene data show CDR1 as SGHRS and CDR2 as YFSETQ. V was cut by 7 bases and J by 0 bases, with 8 bases left in between. The CDR3 is 12 amino acids. The CDR3 sequence: CASYSYSYEQYF. In nucleotides, the CDR3 is TGCGCCAGCTACAGCTACTCCTACGAGCAGTACTTC. Combining the CDR3 with reference TRBV5-1 and TRBJ2-7 gives the whole variable domain KAGVTQTPRYLIKTRGQQVTLSCSPISGHRSVSWYQQTPGQGLQFLFEYFSETQRNKGNFPGRFSGRQFSNSRSEMNVSTLELGDSALYLCASYSYSYEQYFGPGTRLTVT.

The chain employs TRBV5-1 and TRBJ2-1, with D maybe TRBD1 (7 bases). This CDR3 is built from 14 residues. The ends were cut back, 6 bases at V and 6 bases at J, with 16 bases in the middle. Germline assignment: CDR1 SGHRS and CDR2 YFSETQ. The CDR3 sequence: CASNQAGGGNEQFF. CDR3 DNA: TGCGCCAGCAACCAAGCAGGGGGAGGCAATGAGCAGTTCTTC.

As concerns this clone: Other DNA sequences in this specimen translate into the identical CDR3. The V call is TRBV2, the J call TRBJ2-5, with D maybe TRBD2 (6 bases). CDR1 is SNHLY, CDR2 FYNNEI, per germline. The CDR3 is 15 residues long. Trimming took 10 bases from V and 2 from J, leaving 20 bases between them. CDR3 sequence: CATQPGGGRQETQYF. CDR3 DNA sequence: TGTGCCACGCAGCCTGGTGGGGGGAGACAAGAGACCCAGTACTTC.

The rearrangement joins TRBV18 to TRBJ2-5, with D maybe TRBD2 (6 bases). Deletions cut 11 bases from V and 5 bases from J, with 15 bases between. The germline V gene has CDR1 KGHSH and CDR2 LQKENI. This CDR3 contains 12 residues. CDR3 DNA sequence: TGTGCCGCTAGCGACTCGAGCGAGACCCAGTACTTC. The encoded protein is CAASDSSETQYF.

The chain is built from TRBV29-1 and TRBJ1-1; D ambiguous. The CDR3 length is 12 residues. Trimming removed 4 bases at V and 1 base at J, with 7 bases between. The V gene's germline CDR1 is SQVTM and CDR2 ANQGSEA. CDR3 residues: CSVAATNTEAFF. The CDR3 DNA sequence: TGCAGCGTTGCGGCCACGAACACTGAAGCTTTCTTT.

This clone was picked up a small number of times. This chain connects TRBV6-1 to TRBJ1-2; 7 positions match TRBD1. Germline lookup yields CDR1 MNHNS and CDR2 SASEGT. Losses at the gene ends were 7 bases for V and 3 bases for J; bases not matched to a gene: 5. CDR3 length: 13 residues. CDR3 sequence (DNA): TGTGCCAGCACGAACGACAGGGACTATGGCTACACCTTC. This sequence encodes CASTNDRDYGYTF.

The sample holds one count of this clone. This chain links TRBV11-2 with TRBJ2-5; D could derive from TRBD1 or TRBD2 (5 bases each). Trimming shortened V by 8 bases and J by 1 base, and 11 bases separated the two germline ends. CDR3 length equals 13 residues. CDR1 is SGHAT and CDR2 is FQNNGV in the germline V gene. For the CDR3, the DNA is TGTGCCAGCGGGCCCGGGGCCCAAGAGACCCAGTACTTC. Translation gives CASGPGAQETQYF.

V usage is TRBV5-1 and J usage is TRBJ2-1; the match to TRBD2 covers 10 bases. V was clipped by 3 bases and J by 6 bases; unmatched bases: 9. CDR1 is SGHRS and CDR2 is YFSETQ in the germline V gene. This CDR3 region has 16 residues. The CDR3 coding sequence is TGCGCCAGCAGCTCCCTACTAGCGGGAAACGCCAATGAGCAGTTCTTC. Translation gives CASSSLLAGNANEQFF. The complete variable domain, with remaining parts taken from reference TRBV5-1 and TRBJ2-1, reads KAGVTQTPRYLIKTRGQQVTLSCSPISGHRSVSWYQQTPGQGLQFLFEYFSETQRNKGNFPGRFSGRQFSNSRSEMNVSTLELGDSALYLCASSSLLAGNANEQFFGPGTRLTVL.

V usage is TRBV5-4 and J usage is TRBJ2-3, with D perhaps TRBD1 or TRBD2 (6 bases each). There are 16 residues in the CDR3. The V and J ends lost 0 bases and 0 bases respectively, with 11 bases between them. Germline V gene lookup returns CDR1 SGHNT and CDR2 YYREEE (reference sequence). The CDR3 here is CASSLGGARSTDTQYF. The DNA of the CDR3 is TGTGCCAGCAGCTTGGGGGGGGCCCGTAGCACAGATACGCAGTATTTT.

The rearrangement links TRBV7-3 to TRBJ1-6; 7 bases match TRBD1. The ends lost 5 bases at V and 7 bases at J; junction bases unmatched: 8. The CDR3 has 15 residues. Germline CDR1 is SGHTA and CDR2 is FQGTGA. The CDR3 bases are TGTGCCAGCAGCGCCCAGACAGGGAGGAATTCACCCCTCCACTTT. Amino acid sequence: CASSAQTGRNSPLHF.

The rearrangement joins TRBV5-1 to TRBJ1-1; tentatively, D is TRBD1 (6 bases). This CDR3 comprises 13 residues. Germline V gives CDR1 SGHRS, CDR2 YFSETQ. Trimming pared 2 bases from V and 4 bases from J, leaving 9 bases between. CDR3 in DNA: TGCGCCAGCAGCTTACAGGGATCCACTGAAGCTTTCTTT. Residues: CASSLQGSTEAFF.

The V call is TRBV7-9, the J call TRBJ1-6, with D unresolved. Germline V gives CDR1 SEHNR, CDR2 FQNEAQ (reference sequence). V gave up 1 base and J gave up 0 bases, with 10 bases separating them. The CDR3 is 17 residues long. CDR3 bases: TGTGCCAGCAGCTTAGGGACCAGGAGCTCCTATAATTCACCCCTCCACTTT. As protein: CASSLGTRSSYNSPLHF. Full variable domain (rest looked up from reference TRBV7-9 and TRBJ1-6): DTGVSQNPRHKITKRGQNVTFRCDPISEHNRLYWYRQTLGQGPEFLTYFQNEAQLEKSRLLSDRFSAERPKGSFSTLEIQRTEQGDSAMYLCASSLGTRSSYNSPLHFGNGTRLTVT.

This rearrangement joins TRBV29-1 to TRBJ1-2, with 9 bases identical to TRBD1. The trim removed 2 bases at V and 7 bases at J, leaving 8 bases unmatched. The germline gives CDR1 SQVTM, CDR2 ANQGSEA. The CDR3 sequence is 14 residues long. For the CDR3, the DNA is TGCAGCGTTGAAAAGTACAGGGGGCGCGGTGGCTACACCTTC. This sequence encodes CSVEKYRGRGGYTF.

This chain joins TRBV5-5 and TRBJ1-6; D may be TRBD1 (5 bases). Per germline, CDR1 SGHKS and CDR2 YYEKEE (reference sequence). The CDR3 totals 14 residues. V was cut by 0 bases and J by 7 bases, with 8 bases left in between. The chain's CDR3 is CASSLGAGNSPLHF. CDR3 bases: TGTGCCAGCAGCTTGGGGGCAGGGAATTCACCCCTCCACTTT.

The chain couples TRBV5-5 to TRBJ2-5, with TRBD2 as a possible D gene (5 bases). V shed 4 bases and J shed 3 bases, with 10 bases lying between them. Germline V gives CDR1 SGHKS, CDR2 YYEKEE (reference sequence). The CDR3 has 13 residues. In nucleotides, the CDR3 is TGTGCCAGCAGCCTGACCGGGGAAGAGACCCAGTACTTC. It yields the protein CASSLTGEETQYF.

This chain links TRBV5-6 with TRBJ2-7, with D uncertain. This CDR3 is built from 14 residues. The V gene lost 0 bases and the J gene lost 3 bases, with 10 bases spanning the gap. CDR1 is SGHDT and CDR2 is YYEEEE in the germline V gene. Here the CDR3 reads CASSLVSGNYEQYF. CDR3 nucleotides: TGTGCCAGCAGCTTGGTTTCTGGAAACTACGAGCAGTACTTC.

This chain joins TRBV6-1 and TRBJ2-4; D gene unclear. The CDR3 sequence is 14 residues long. CDR1 is MNHNS and CDR2 is SASEGT in the germline V gene. V shed 3 bases and J shed 0 bases, with 6 bases lying between them. CDR3 nucleotide sequence: TGTGCCAGCAGTGAGCGGTCAGCCAAAAACATTCAGTACTTC. Translation gives CASSERSAKNIQYF.

J is TRBJ2-7 and V is TRBV10-2, with TRBD2 matching 12 bases. The V gene end was trimmed by 6 bases and the J gene end by 6 bases; junction bases not matched to a gene: 12. CDR3 size: 16 residues. The germline V gene has CDR1 WSHSY and CDR2 SAAADI. This chain's CDR3 is CASSEVLAGGVGEQYF. Written as DNA, the CDR3 is TGCGCCAGCAGCGAAGTACTAGCGGGGGGAGTCGGCGAGCAGTACTTC.

The rearrangement uses TRBV4-1 and TRBJ2-2; D possibly corresponds to TRBD2 (6 bases). Trimming stripped 0 bases from V and 9 bases from J, with 23 bases between. CDR3 length: 18 amino acids. The germline gives CDR1 MGHRA, CDR2 YSYEKL. CDR3 sequence (DNA): TGCGCCAGCAGCCAAGATCTTATAACAGCGGGCTTGGTCCGGGAGCTGTTTTTT. Its protein is CASSQDLITAGLVRELFF.

This clone was counted between two and nine times. This rearrangement joins TRBV11-2 to TRBJ2-2; D tentatively reads TRBD1 or TRBD2 (5 bases each). The CDR3 loop spans 17 amino acids. Between the trimmed V and J ends, which lost 1 base and 7 bases, there was a span of 19 bases. The V gene's germline CDR1 is SGHAT and CDR2 FQNNGV. The CDR3 here is CASSLASGRGVRGELFF. The CDR3 coding sequence is TGTGCCAGCAGCTTAGCCTCAGGGAGAGGTGTGCGCGGGGAGCTGTTTTTT.

The J gene is TRBJ2-5, the V gene TRBV7-9; 8 bases align to TRBD1. The germline V gene has CDR1 SEHNR and CDR2 FQNEAQ (reference sequence). There are 14 residues in the CDR3. V trimming: 5 bases; J trimming: 5 bases; junction bases outside the gene matches: 7. CDR3 coding DNA: TGTGCCAGCAGCCCCCAGGGGGCCTGGGAGACCCAGTACTTC. Its translation is CASSPQGAWETQYF.

This sequence joins TRBV30 and TRBJ1-1, with D perhaps matching TRBD1 (6 bases). Trimming stripped 4 bases from V and 10 bases from J, with 13 bases between. From germline, CDR1 is GTSNPN and CDR2 SVGIG (reference sequence). The CDR3 contains 11 residues. The CDR3 protein is CAWTWGLVAFF. CDR3 in DNA: TGTGCCTGGACCTGGGGGCTTGTAGCTTTCTTT.